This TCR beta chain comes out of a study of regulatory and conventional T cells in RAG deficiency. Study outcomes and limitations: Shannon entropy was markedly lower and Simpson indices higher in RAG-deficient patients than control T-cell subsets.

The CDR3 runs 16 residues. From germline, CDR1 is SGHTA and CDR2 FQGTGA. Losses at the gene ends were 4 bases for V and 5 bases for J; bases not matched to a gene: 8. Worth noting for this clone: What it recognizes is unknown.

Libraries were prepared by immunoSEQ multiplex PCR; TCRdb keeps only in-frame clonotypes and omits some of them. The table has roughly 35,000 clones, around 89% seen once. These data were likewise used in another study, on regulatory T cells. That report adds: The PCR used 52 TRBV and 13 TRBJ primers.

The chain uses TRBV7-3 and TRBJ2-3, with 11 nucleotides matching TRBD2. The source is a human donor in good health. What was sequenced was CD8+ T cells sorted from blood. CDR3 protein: CASSSGTSGGGDTQYF. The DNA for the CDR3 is TGTGCCAGCAGCTCCGGGACTAGCGGAGGGGGAGATACGCAGTATTTT.